This entry features one T cell receptor beta chain sequence. Its matching antigen is unknown. This sample stems from a study of PD-1 blockade in mismatch repair-deficient tumors. The method was immunoSEQ multiplex PCR; TCRdb's version includes in-frame clones alone and lacks a portion of them. Here the sample spans approximately 51,000 clones, approximately 84% being singletons. Per the germline V gene, CDR1 is LNHDA and CDR2 is SQIVND (reference sequence). V was pared by 1 base and J by 7 bases, with 10 bases between. The CDR3 totals 13 residues. Notes on the study in general: After pembrolizumab, tumor-resident clones rose rapidly, then generally contracted before radiologic responses.

The rearrangement links TRBV19 to TRBJ1-1, with no clear D. The TCR comes from an adult with mismatch repair-deficient cancer. Source: peripheral blood, taken roughly 19 weeks after starting pembrolizumab. In DNA, the CDR3 is TGTGCCAGTAGTATAGCGGGCAGCCATGAAGCTTTCTTT. Amino acid sequence: CASSIAGSHEAFF.